This T cell receptor beta chain is drawn from a study of blood T cell repertoires in COVID-19. Study overall: Sample material is recorded as cDNA or gDNA derived from T cells, B-cell-depleted T cells, or PBMCs.

Authors' methods: By means of reference gene primer amplification, nucleated cell counts were estimated. Sequenced by immunoSEQ multiplex PCR; TCRdb stores in-frame clones only, minus some. D and trimming come from the DNA, and the V and J calls and clone size come from that table. Among 150,000 or so clones, approximately 79% were seen once, and the ten largest hold around 3.2%. This study enrolled people aged roughly 18 to 89 from about two dozen US geographic areas. Cohort 3 donors were reported recovered after two negative PCRs, clearance, or symptom resolution. The CDR3 consists of 16 residues. V trimming: 4 bases; J trimming: 5 bases; junction bases outside the gene matches: 11. CDR1 is MNHEY, CDR2 SVGAGI, per germline.

The specimen was PBMCs or T cells enriched from blood (not recorded which). The receptor was derived from a woman aged 50 to 60 who had recovered from COVID-19. The chain joins TRBV6-5 to TRBJ2-7; 10 positions agree with TRBD1. The CDR3 nucleotides read TGTGCCAGCAGTTTACGAACCGGGACAGGGGCCGACGAGCAGTACTTC. Its translation is CASSLRTGTGADEQYF.